This T cell receptor beta chain was sequenced during a study of brain T cells in children with intractable seizures. Surgery cases with the highest brain T cell transcript signatures were chosen for sequencing. Patients received at least one anti-epileptic drug before surgery. Findings and limits, study-wide: Absence of clones before surgery may stem from lower sequencing depth.

This clone was counted a single time. Antigen specificity is unknown. Profiled with immunoSEQ multiplex PCR; TCRdb holds only in-frame clones, not every one. The data show roughly 80,000 clones, around nine tenths seen once. Germline trimming cut 6 bases from V and 3 bases from J; bases unmatched to any gene: 4. Looked up from germline, CDR1 is LNHNV and CDR2 is YYDKDF (reference sequence). The CDR3 length is 14 residues. The sample was peripheral blood, taken at surgery. The chain joins TRBV15 to TRBJ1-4; 7 bases agree with TRBD1. The source is a girl aged 2-10 years with Rasmussen encephalitis and intractable seizures. CDR3 protein: CATSRDRANEKLFF. As DNA, the CDR3 is TGTGCCACCAGTAGGGACAGAGCTAATGAAAAACTGTTTTTT.